A single TCR beta chain is shown here with its context. The entry originates in a study of T cells after yellow fever vaccination. Turning to the study itself: SMART-Seq v4 Ultra Low Input prepared the low-cell-number fractions. Notes on the study in general: Most clones from primary vaccination resurfaced after the booster (around 95% CD4, over 75% CD8). Among all clonotypes, a small share was observed in both CD4 and CD8 compartments.

The V gene end was trimmed by 3 bases and the J gene end by 4 bases; junction bases not matched to a gene: 6. CDR3 length: 16 residues. MiXCR, applied by TCRdb to the 5' RACE reads, yields one record per CDR3 protein. The sample includes 65,000 to 90,000 distinct CDR3 sequences, 10% to 15% of them seen just once. The chain couples TRBV12-3 or TRBV12-4 to TRBJ2-1; 10 bases match TRBD2. The clonotype comes from a young man who received the YFV17D yellow fever vaccine. Sample: CD8+ T cells not binding an NS4B(214-222) dextramer, sorted from PBMCs, taken approximately 22 days after the first yellow fever vaccination. The CDR3 sequence: CASSFLVAGGYNEQFF. The CDR3 DNA reads TGTGCCAGCAGTTTCCTTGTAGCGGGGGGATACAATGAGCAGTTCTTC.